The rows below give T cell receptor beta chains drawn from one sample of a study of shared clonotypes between healthy human individuals. Data came from immunoSEQ multiplex PCR; TCRdb stores just in-frame clones and leaves some out. The sample consists of 950,000 to 1,300,000 clones, more than 65% of them appearing once. The sample was memory CD4+ T cells sorted from blood. These receptors were taken from a man younger than 35 in good health. The CDR3 runs from the conserved cysteine through the conserved F or W. D genes are given only for firm matches. Rows may omit the clone size; those that give it use once, few, many or a size class.

J gene | clone size | D gene | V gene | CDR3 DNA | CDR3 protein
TRBJ2-1 | . | TRBD2 | TRBV5-1 | TGCGCCAGCAGCTCCGGACTAGCGGGGGGGCGCGAGCAGTTCTTC | CASSSGLAGGREQFF
TRBJ1-2 | many | . | TRBV28 | TGTGCCAGCAGTGAAAACAGGGAGCTAGATGGCTACACCTTC | CASSENRELDGYTF
TRBJ1-1 | few | . | TRBV30 | TGTGCCTGGGCCCGGGGGAACACTGAAGCTTTCTTT | CAWARGNTEAFF
TRBJ2-3 | . | TRBD1 | TRBV6-1 | TGTGCCAGCAGTGCCCGACAGGGAACGAGCACAGATACGCAGTATTTT | CASSARQGTSTDTQYF
TRBJ1-5 | once | . | TRBV6-5 | TGTGCCAGCAGTAAGGGGATTAATCAGCCCCAGCATTTT | CASSKGINQPQHF
TRBJ2-7 | few | . | TRBV10-2 | TGCGCCAGCAGTTTGGGGGGGGCCTCCTACGAGCAGTACTTC | CASSLGGASYEQYF
TRBJ2-5 | many | . | TRBV5-1 | TGCGCCAGCAGCTTGCCCCGAGGGGCTCAAGAGACCCAGTACTTC | CASSLPRGAQETQYF
TRBJ1-1 | . | . | TRBV7-2 | TGTGCCAGCAGCTTAGCCGCAGGGTGGGAAGCTTTCTTT | CASSLAAGWEAFF
TRBJ2-1 | . | TRBD1 | TRBV29-1 | TGCAGCGTTGCGGACAGGGTTTACAATGAGCAGTTCTTC | CSVADRVYNEQFF
TRBJ2-1 | . | TRBD1 | TRBV5-1 | TGCGCCAGCCGGAGGACAGGGGTTTTAAATGAGCAGTTCTTC | CASRRTGVLNEQFF
TRBJ1-4 | once | . | TRBV28 | TGTGCCAGCAGTTTGGGAGGGTTTACTAATGAAAAACTGTTTTTT | CASSLGGFTNEKLFF
TRBJ1-2 | once | . | TRBV18 | TGTGCCAGCTCACCGACAGTTTCCTATGGCTACACCTTC | CASSPTVSYGYTF
TRBJ2-1 | many | . | TRBV6-5 | TGTGCCAGCAGTAGCGGGCGCCTTACGGGGAATGAGCAGTTCTTC | CASSSGRLTGNEQFF
TRBJ2-7 | . | . | TRBV14 | TGTGCCAGCAGCCAAGTAACAATGAAGATGTACTTC | CASSQVTMKMYF
TRBJ2-1 | once | . | TRBV5-1 | TGCGCCAGCAGCTTAACAACGAGCTCCTACAATGAGCAGTTCTTC | CASSLTTSSYNEQFF
TRBJ2-2 | . | . | TRBV5-1 | TGCGCCAGCAGCATAGAGGGGACTACCGGGGAGCTGTTTTTT | CASSIEGTTGELFF
TRBJ1-1 | . | . | TRBV27 | TGTGCCAGCAGAGTAAACACTGAAGCTTTCTTT | CASRVNTEAFF
TRBJ2-7 | . | . | TRBV11-2 | TGTGCCAGCAGCTTAGATTACGGGGACGCAATTTCCTACGAGCAGTACTTC | CASSLDYGDAISYEQYF
TRBJ2-5 | . | . | TRBV29-1 | TGCAGCGTTGAAGATCTGGAGACCCAGTACTTC | CSVEDLETQYF
TRBJ1-1 | . | . | TRBV7-9 | TGTGCCAGCAGCACCCCCCCGAGAGCGCCTGAAGCTTTCTTT | CASSTPPRAPEAFF
TRBJ1-3 | . | . | TRBV7-2 | TGTGCCAGCAGCCGAACACGAGATTCTGGAAACACCATATATTTT | CASSRTRDSGNTIYF
TRBJ2-1 | . | TRBD2 | TRBV9 | TGTGCCAGCAGCCGCTTAGGAGCGGGGGGTGGGAATGAGCAGTTCTTC | CASSRLGAGGGNEQFF
TRBJ1-6 | . | TRBD1 | TRBV18 | TGTGCCAGCTCCCCGGGACAGGAATATAATTCACCCCTCCACTTT | CASSPGQEYNSPLHF
TRBJ2-3 | . | TRBD2 | TRBV10-2 | TGCGCCAGCAGTTATAGCGGGAGGGCAGATACGCAGTATTTT | CASSYSGRADTQYF
TRBJ1-6 | few | . | TRBV5-1 | TGCGCCAGCAGCTTGGGCGGGGACGGAGCCGATTCACCCCTCCACTTT | CASSLGGDGADSPLHF
TRBJ1-4 | . | TRBD1 | TRBV5-8 | TGTGCCAGCAGCTTGGTCGAGGGGGCGGGTGAAAAACTGTTTTTT | CASSLVEGAGEKLFF
TRBJ1-3 | . | . | TRBV19 | TGTGCCAGTAGTAGCGCCTACCCTGGAAACACCATATATTTT | CASSSAYPGNTIYF
TRBJ2-5 | once | . | TRBV15 | TGTGCCACCAGCATAGGGGGGACAACCCAAGAGACCCAGTACTTC | CATSIGGTTQETQYF
TRBJ2-7 | . | . | TRBV18 | TGTGCCAGCTCATTTTCCTACGAGCAGTACTTC | CASSFSYEQYF
TRBJ1-4 | . | . | TRBV7-9 | TGTGCCAGCAGCTTAATCCGGGCAGACTTTAATGAAAAACTGTTTTTT | CASSLIRADFNEKLFF
TRBJ1-2 | . | TRBD1 | TRBV9 | TGTGCCAGCAGGAGTGGACAGGGGTTCTATGGCTACACCTTC | CASRSGQGFYGYTF
TRBJ2-3 | once | TRBD1 | TRBV7-6 | TGTGCCAGCAGCACCCGGGACAGGGGAGGTACGCAGTATTTT | CASSTRDRGGTQYF
TRBJ2-7 | . | . | TRBV27 | TGTGCCAGCAGTTACAAAGCCGACTCCTACGAGCAGTACTTC | CASSYKADSYEQYF
TRBJ1-2 | . | . | TRBV2 | TGTGCCAGTCTGTACGTAGAGGGAGCAAACACCTTC | CASLYVEGANTF
TRBJ2-7 | . | . | TRBV4-3 | TGCGCCAGCACCCAAAGAGCGGAGGGGTCCTACGAGCAGTACTTC | CASTQRAEGSYEQYF
TRBJ1-2 | . | . | TRBV6-4 | TGTGCCAGCAGTGACGCCGGGGGTCGTTATGGCTACACCTTC | CASSDAGGRYGYTF
TRBJ1-2 | . | . | TRBV15 | TGTGCCACCAGCAGAGGCCGGGGAGGAAACTATGGCTACACCTTC | CATSRGRGGNYGYTF
TRBJ1-5 | . | . | TRBV21-1 | TGTGCCAGCAGCTTCCAAGATAGGACAGAGAAGGGCAATCAGCCCCAGCATTTT | CASSFQDRTEKGNQPQHF
TRBJ1-1 | . | TRBD1 | TRBV29-1 | TGCAGCGTGCGGGACAGTATTCCTGAAGCTTTCTTT | CSVRDSIPEAFF
TRBJ2-3 | . | . | TRBV7-9 | TGTGCCAGCAGCCCCGACGGATTCACAGATACGCAGTATTTT | CASSPDGFTDTQYF
TRBJ2-7 | . | TRBD2 | TRBV28 | TGTGCCAGCAGCCTGGGACTAAGGGGCGAGCAGTACTTC | CASSLGLRGEQYF
TRBJ2-7 | . | TRBD2 | TRBV7-8 | TGTGCCAGCAGTCCCAGCGGGGGGACCTACGAGCAGTACTTC | CASSPSGGTYEQYF
TRBJ1-1 | . | TRBD1 | TRBV29-1 | TGCAGCGCCCGACAGGGAACTGAAGCTTTCTTT | CSARQGTEAFF
TRBJ1-6 | . | . | TRBV11-2 | TGTGCCAGCAGCTTAGATTGGGACTCCTATAATTCACCCCTCCACTTT | CASSLDWDSYNSPLHF
TRBJ2-2 | . | TRBD2 | TRBV10-3 | TGTGCCATCAGTCGAAGAGCGGGAGCGGGCGGGGAGCTGTTTTTT | CAISRRAGAGGELFF
TRBJ2-5 | . | . | TRBV6-1 | TGTGCCAGCAGTGAGGGACCTTCCCCGCCAGAGACCCAGTACTTC | CASSEGPSPPETQYF
TRBJ2-1 | . | TRBD1 | TRBV5-1 | TGCGCCAGCAGCTCAACCCCGGGACAGGGGTTCAATGAGCAGTTCTTC | CASSSTPGQGFNEQFF
TRBJ2-7 | . | . | TRBV2 | TGTGCCAGCAGTGAGAGCGGGCTCTCCTACGAGCAGTACTTC | CASSESGLSYEQYF
TRBJ2-5 | . | TRBD2 | TRBV11-2 | TGTGCCAGCAGCCCGAGTAGCGGGAATCAAGAGACCCAGTACTTC | CASSPSSGNQETQYF
TRBJ1-2 | few | . | TRBV6-6 | TGTGCCAGCAGGAACGAGATGGGTTATGGCTACACCTTC | CASRNEMGYGYTF
TRBJ1-4 | . | . | TRBV5-5 | TGTGCCAGCAGCTTGCGCTGGACTTCCAATGAAAAACTGTTTTTT | CASSLRWTSNEKLFF
TRBJ1-2 | . | . | TRBV7-2 | TGTGCCAGCAGCCCCGGCGGCAGAGAATCTTATGGCTACACCTTC | CASSPGGRESYGYTF
TRBJ1-5 | . | . | TRBV7-3 | TGTGCCAGCAGCTTTTTTGCCCGTGATCAGCCCCAGCATTTT | CASSFFARDQPQHF
TRBJ2-6 | . | . | TRBV19 | TGTGCCAGTAGTACCGGGATCTCTGGGGCCAACGTCCTGACTTTC | CASSTGISGANVLTF
TRBJ2-6 | . | . | TRBV19 | TGTGCCAGTACCCGTCGCGGCTCTGGGGCCAACGTCCTGACTTTC | CASTRRGSGANVLTF